The 6 T cell receptor beta chains below were found in one sample sequenced in a study of T cells in Graves' hyperthyroidism and ophthalmopathy. From RNA transcripts, TCR beta CDR3 regions were amplified. The TCR CDR3 first-round RT-PCR relied on the HTBI primer set. Using its own MiXCR run on the multiplex PCR reads, TCRdb lists one record per CDR3 protein. The sample lists some 350,000 distinct CDR3 sequences; around a sixth were seen once. Input material: blood. The receptors shown here come from a woman aged 18-30 years with Graves' hyperthyroidism that later progressed to Graves' ophthalmopathy.

This clonotype has a count of ten or more. The chain has TRBV28 and TRBJ2-7; tentatively, D is TRBD1 (6 bases). The germline gives CDR1 MDHEN, CDR2 SYDVKM. The CDR3 extends over 15 amino acids. Trimming cost V 7 bases and J 1 base, with 17 bases left between them. DNA of the CDR3: TGTGCCAGCACCCTGGACAGAAAAGAATCCTACGAGCAGTACTTC. Translating gives CASTLDRKESYEQYF.

This clonotype has more than one count but fewer than ten. The chain is built from TRBV5-1 and TRBJ2-5, with D perhaps being TRBD1 or TRBD2 (5 bases each). The V end was cut by 4 bases, the J end by 1 base, with 14 bases between. Germline CDR1 and CDR2: SGHRS and YFSETQ. CDR3 length equals 15 residues. CDR3 sequence (DNA): TGCGCCAGCAGCCTGGGTTCGGGGCCCCAAGAGACCCAGTACTTC. Translated, it gives CASSLGSGPQETQYF.

This clonotype has a handful of counts. The J gene is TRBJ2-1, the V gene TRBV20-1; 9 positions agree with TRBD2. This CDR3 comprises 14 residues. The J segment lost 4 bases and the V segment lost 3 bases, leaving 4 bases of the junction unmatched. The germline gives CDR1 DFQATT, CDR2 SNEGSKA (reference sequence). The CDR3 is CSARRLAAYNEQFF. The CDR3 coding sequence is TGCAGTGCTAGGAGACTAGCGGCTTACAATGAGCAGTTCTTC.

This clonotype appeared many times. This rearrangement joins TRBV11-2 to TRBJ2-1, with 7 bases identical to TRBD1. This CDR3 is 15 amino acids long. Germline V gene lookup returns CDR1 SGHAT and CDR2 FQNNGV. V lost 5 bases to trimming and J lost 6 bases; unmatched junction nucleotides: 10. CDR3 loop: CASSRQGAYGNEQFF. The CDR3 region has the DNA TGTGCCAGCAGCCGACAGGGAGCATATGGCAATGAGCAGTTCTTC.

As to this clonotype: An end of the junction does not agree with germline; a read error may underlie this. The chain combines TRBV6-2 or TRBV6-3 with TRBJ2-5, with 7 nucleotides matching TRBD1. The CDR3 has 19 residues. In germline, CDR1 is MNHEY, CDR2 SVGEGT. The chain's CDR3 is CASSYIWAGGPLVQEAQYF. CDR3 nucleotide sequence: TGTGCCAGCAGTTACATATGGGCAGGGGGTCCGCTCGTACAAGAGGCCCAGTACTTC.

This chain connects TRBV4-2 to TRBJ1-3; D gene uncertain. CDR1 and CDR2 from the germline V gene are LGHNA and YNFKEQ. The CDR3 totals 14 residues. The V end lost 4 bases, the J end lost 2 bases, and 9 bases lay between the germline ends. This CDR3 is CASSPLGPGNTIYF. As DNA, the CDR3 is TGTGCCAGCAGCCCTCTCGGGCCTGGAAACACCATATATTTT.